The TCR beta chain under discussion was sequenced for a study of lymphopenia after photon versus proton radiotherapy. Whole-study results and caveats: Proton therapy kept repertoires fairly stable, unlike photons, which gained effector/memory cells. Oligoclonal CD8+ Temra expansion after nadir drove photon patients' diversity drop. In patients who died, overall survival fell as post-nadir TCR diversity dropped more.

As concerns this clone: The antigen is not known.

The CDR3 spans 15 residues. The V end was cut by 2 bases, the J end by 1 base, with 11 bases between. CDR1 is SGHNT, CDR2 YYREEE, per germline (reference sequence). Here immunoSEQ multiplex PCR was the method, and the copy in TCRdb shows in-frame clones only, minus some. The repertoire has about 30,000 clones, roughly 94% of them found once; the top ten carry about 0.72%. The specimen comprised peripheral blood, sampled from a patient treated with photon-based radiotherapy. This chain links TRBV5-4 with TRBJ2-3, with a tentative D call TRBD2 (6 bases). The clonotype was recovered from a woman in her forties or fifties with cholangiocarcinoma. CDR3 in DNA: TGTGCCAGCAGCTTCAGGAGGGGCGGCACAGATACGCAGTATTTT. Protein sequence: CASSFRRGGTDTQYF.